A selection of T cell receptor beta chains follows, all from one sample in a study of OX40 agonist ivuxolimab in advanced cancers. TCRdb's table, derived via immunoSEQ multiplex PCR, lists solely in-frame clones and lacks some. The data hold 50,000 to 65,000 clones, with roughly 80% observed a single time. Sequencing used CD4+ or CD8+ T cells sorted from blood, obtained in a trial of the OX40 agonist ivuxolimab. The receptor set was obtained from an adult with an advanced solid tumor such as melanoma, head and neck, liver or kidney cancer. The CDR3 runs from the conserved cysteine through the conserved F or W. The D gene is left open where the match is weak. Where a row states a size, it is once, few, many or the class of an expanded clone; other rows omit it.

cdr3_nt: TGTGCCAGCAGCGCTACTAGCGGGGGGCCCGGCGGGGAGCTGTTTTTT
cdr3_aa: CASSATSGGPGGELFF
clone_size: few
j_call: TRBJ2-2
d_call: TRBD2
v_call: TRBV7-2

cdr3_nt: TGTGCCATCACCACCTCGGGACAGGGGGCTGGCTACACCTTC
cdr3_aa: CAITTSGQGAGYTF
clone_size: .
j_call: TRBJ1-2
d_call: TRBD1
v_call: TRBV10-3

cdr3_nt: TGTGCCACCAGCAGAATCATGAACACTGAAGCTTTCTTT
cdr3_aa: CATSRIMNTEAFF
clone_size: .
j_call: TRBJ1-1
d_call: .
v_call: TRBV15

cdr3_nt: TGTGCCAGCAGCGCACACGGGAGCGGGAGCACAGATACGCAGTATTTT
cdr3_aa: CASSAHGSGSTDTQYF
clone_size: .
j_call: TRBJ2-3
d_call: .
v_call: TRBV9

cdr3_nt: TGTGCCAGCAGCCCAGGGGGGTGGGCTCCTGGCACTGAAGCTTTCTTT
cdr3_aa: CASSPGGWAPGTEAFF
clone_size: .
j_call: TRBJ1-1
d_call: TRBD1
v_call: TRBV5-4

cdr3_nt: TGCGCCAGCAGTTCGGGAAGGACAGGGGCGCTTCCCACTGAAGCTTTCTTT
cdr3_aa: CASSSGRTGALPTEAFF
clone_size: .
j_call: TRBJ1-1
d_call: TRBD1
v_call: TRBV23-1

cdr3_nt: TGTGCCAGCAGTGATACCTCGACGGCTGAAGCTTTCTTT
cdr3_aa: CASSDTSTAEAFF
clone_size: .
j_call: TRBJ1-1
d_call: .
v_call: TRBV11-2

cdr3_nt: TGTGCCAGCAGCTTAGCCCGATATATGGTCAATGAGCAGTTCTTC
cdr3_aa: CASSLARYMVNEQFF
clone_size: .
j_call: TRBJ2-1
d_call: .
v_call: TRBV11-3

cdr3_nt: TGTGCCAGCACCCTAGACAGGCCGGGTGAAGCTTTCTTT
cdr3_aa: CASTLDRPGEAFF
clone_size: .
j_call: TRBJ1-1
d_call: .
v_call: TRBV5-8

cdr3_nt: TGTGCCAGCAGCACTACTAGCGGGGGCAGGAATGAGCAGTTCTTC
cdr3_aa: CASSTTSGGRNEQFF
clone_size: .
j_call: TRBJ2-1
d_call: TRBD2
v_call: TRBV5-4

cdr3_nt: TGTGCCAGCAGTATCAGACAGGGAGAAACTGAAGCTTTCTTT
cdr3_aa: CASSIRQGETEAFF
clone_size: few
j_call: TRBJ1-1
d_call: TRBD1
v_call: TRBV7-9

cdr3_nt: TGTGCCAGCAGCCAAGAACGGGGTGGCTACACCTTC
cdr3_aa: CASSQERGGYTF
clone_size: .
j_call: TRBJ1-2
d_call: .
v_call: TRBV14

cdr3_nt: TGTGCCAGTAGTTTGAGGCCCGGGACTCAAGAGACCCAGTACTTC
cdr3_aa: CASSLRPGTQETQYF
clone_size: .
j_call: TRBJ2-5
d_call: .
v_call: TRBV19

cdr3_nt: TGTGCCAGCTCACCGGGACAGGGGCGTAATGAAAAACTGTTTTTT
cdr3_aa: CASSPGQGRNEKLFF
clone_size: .
j_call: TRBJ1-4
d_call: TRBD1
v_call: TRBV18

cdr3_nt: TGTGCCAGCAGCCTAAAGGGTGGGGGTCGGGGTCAGCCCCAGCATTTT
cdr3_aa: CASSLKGGGRGQPQHF
clone_size: .
j_call: TRBJ1-5
d_call: .
v_call: TRBV6-9

cdr3_nt: TGTGCCAGCAGCTTCCGGTCCACTGAAGCTTTCTTT
cdr3_aa: CASSFRSTEAFF
clone_size: .
j_call: TRBJ1-1
d_call: .
v_call: TRBV11-3

cdr3_nt: TGTGCCAGCAGCTTTGGTGCTAACTATGGCTACACCTTC
cdr3_aa: CASSFGANYGYTF
clone_size: few
j_call: TRBJ1-2
d_call: .
v_call: TRBV7-9

cdr3_nt: TGTGCCATCAGTGAAACAGGGTTCTACGAGCAGTACTTC
cdr3_aa: CAISETGFYEQYF
clone_size: .
j_call: TRBJ2-7
d_call: .
v_call: TRBV10-3

cdr3_nt: TGCAGCGTCCAATTCTCTGGAAACACCATATATTTT
cdr3_aa: CSVQFSGNTIYF
clone_size: once
j_call: TRBJ1-3
d_call: .
v_call: TRBV29-1

cdr3_nt: TGTGCCAGCAGCGGCCGGGACAGGGCTTTCGGCTACACCTTC
cdr3_aa: CASSGRDRAFGYTF
clone_size: .
j_call: TRBJ1-2
d_call: TRBD1
v_call: TRBV5-8

cdr3_nt: TGTGCCACCAGCAGAAACCTTATGACAGGGCGAGGGCAGCCCCAGCATTTT
cdr3_aa: CATSRNLMTGRGQPQHF
clone_size: .
j_call: TRBJ1-5
d_call: TRBD1
v_call: TRBV15

cdr3_nt: TGTGCCAGCAGTGTCGTACGCTCTGGGGCCAACGTCCTGACTTTC
cdr3_aa: CASSVVRSGANVLTF
clone_size: .
j_call: TRBJ2-6
d_call: .
v_call: TRBV6-6

cdr3_nt: TGCAGCGTTGAAGTAGCGGAGATGAACTATGGCTACACCTTC
cdr3_aa: CSVEVAEMNYGYTF
clone_size: .
j_call: TRBJ1-2
d_call: .
v_call: TRBV29-1

cdr3_nt: TGTGCCAGCAGCCGAAACCTCACTAGCGGGGTTTCCCGGACCCAGTACTTC
cdr3_aa: CASSRNLTSGVSRTQYF
clone_size: few
j_call: TRBJ2-5
d_call: TRBD2
v_call: TRBV5-4

cdr3_nt: TGTGCCAGCAGTGGGGAAAAGACCCAGTACTTC
cdr3_aa: CASSGEKTQYF
clone_size: .
j_call: TRBJ2-5
d_call: .
v_call: TRBV27

cdr3_nt: TGTGCCAGCAGCTTGGGCGGGACAACCTACGAGCAGTACTTC
cdr3_aa: CASSLGGTTYEQYF
clone_size: few
j_call: TRBJ2-7
d_call: .
v_call: TRBV5-4

cdr3_nt: TGTGCCAGCTCCCCGGGGGTCCTGAGCTCTGGGGCCAACGTCCTGACTTTC
cdr3_aa: CASSPGVLSSGANVLTF
clone_size: .
j_call: TRBJ2-6
d_call: .
v_call: TRBV18

cdr3_nt: TGTGCCACCAGCCTACAGGGCCAGGGGTCACCCCTCCACTTT
cdr3_aa: CATSLQGQGSPLHF
clone_size: once
j_call: TRBJ1-6
d_call: .
v_call: TRBV15

cdr3_nt: TGTGCCAGCAGCTCCTCGATTGGGGAGCAGTACTTC
cdr3_aa: CASSSSIGEQYF
clone_size: .
j_call: TRBJ2-7
d_call: .
v_call: TRBV7-2

cdr3_nt: TGTGCCAGCAGCCCAAGAACAGGGGGCGCCTTACGCGAGCAGTACTTC
cdr3_aa: CASSPRTGGALREQYF
clone_size: .
j_call: TRBJ2-7
d_call: TRBD1
v_call: TRBV7-2

cdr3_nt: TGTGCCAGCCGGGACAACAACTATGGCTACACCTTC
cdr3_aa: CASRDNNYGYTF
clone_size: .
j_call: TRBJ1-2
d_call: .
v_call: TRBV2

cdr3_nt: TGCAGCGCTGGCGGCGGAAACACTGAAGCTTTCTTT
cdr3_aa: CSAGGGNTEAFF
clone_size: .
j_call: TRBJ1-1
d_call: .
v_call: TRBV29-1

cdr3_nt: TGTGCCAGTAGAGGTTCTACGGGATACAGGGGGTATTATGGCTACACCTTC
cdr3_aa: CASRGSTGYRGYYGYTF
clone_size: .
j_call: TRBJ1-2
d_call: TRBD1
v_call: TRBV27

cdr3_nt: TGTGCCAGCAGTGTTACTAGCGGGAGTGGGGAGACCCAGTACTTC
cdr3_aa: CASSVTSGSGETQYF
clone_size: .
j_call: TRBJ2-5
d_call: TRBD2
v_call: TRBV9

cdr3_nt: TGTGCCAGCCCCACAGAGGGCAGGGATAGGGTCTACGAGCAGTACTTC
cdr3_aa: CASPTEGRDRVYEQYF
clone_size: .
j_call: TRBJ2-7
d_call: .
v_call: TRBV21-1

cdr3_nt: TGTGCCAGCACCCGGACAGGGTCCGGAAACACCATATATTTT
cdr3_aa: CASTRTGSGNTIYF
clone_size: .
j_call: TRBJ1-3
d_call: TRBD1
v_call: TRBV28